Following are 32 T cell receptor beta chains from one sample sequenced in a study of blood T cells in healthy people across ages. Next came a second PCR, run for about 6 to 12 cycles, which used a sample-barcoded 5' primer along with a J-beta primer mix. TCRdb re-called the 5' RACE reads with MiXCR, one entry per CDR3 protein. The table includes nearly 800,000 distinct CDR3 sequences, 20% to 30% detected once. These records were also assigned to another study, of T cells of mothers and their children.

The material sequenced was blood. The receptors derive from a boy aged 10-17 years in good health.

The chain carries TRBV4-3 and TRBJ2-5; TRBD2 is a possible D gene (6 bases). The J call may not be correct, given that the DNA end is closer to TRBJ2-7. The CDR3 contains 15 residues. In germline, CDR1 is LGHNA, CDR2 YSLEER. In DNA, the CDR3 is TGCGCCAGCAGCCCATATGCGGGGAGCTCCTACGAGCAGTACTTC. Protein product: CASSPYAGSSYEQYF.

This clonotype was observed a handful of times. J is TRBJ2-3 and V is TRBV11-1; the D is unclear. Germline CDR1 SGHAT, CDR2 FQDESV (reference sequence). The CDR3 is made up of 16 amino acids. Trimming took 1 base from V and 2 from J, leaving 13 bases between them. The CDR3 is CASSLGVYQLTDTQYF. For the CDR3, the DNA is TGTGCCAGCAGCTTAGGTGTGTACCAGCTCACAGATACGCAGTATTTT.

The chain employs TRBV25-1 and TRBJ1-6; D ambiguous. V gave up 5 bases and J gave up 3 bases, with 11 bases separating them. Germline lookup yields CDR1 MGHDK and CDR2 SYGVNS. This CDR3 has 15 residues. The CDR3 sequence is CASSSEWGYNSPLHF. The CDR3 bases are TGTGCCAGCAGTTCTGAATGGGGCTATAATTCACCCCTCCACTTT.

This sequence joins TRBV12-3 or TRBV12-4 and TRBJ1-1; D possibly corresponds to TRBD1 (6 bases). V lost 6 bases and J lost 1, with 15 bases in between. The CDR3 is made up of 15 amino acids. DNA of the CDR3: TGTGCCAGCAGACGCCCCGGGACATCGAACACTGAAGCTTTCTTT. Translated, it gives CASRRPGTSNTEAFF.

This chain connects TRBV21-1 to TRBJ2-5; TRBD1, the table's D call, was not compared with the DNA. The DNA matches TRBJ2-1 better at its end, which makes the J call doubtful. TRBV21-1 is tagged as a pseudogene. The CDR3 totals 13 residues. The CDR3 loop is CARIRDSYNGQFF. For the CDR3, the DNA is TGTGCCAGAATCCGGGACAGCTACAATGGGCAGTTCTTC.

Many counts were recorded for this clonotype. The rearrangement joins TRBV27 to TRBJ2-5; either TRBD1 or TRBD2 may fit D (5 bases each). Germline V gives CDR1 MNHEY, CDR2 SMNVEV (reference sequence). Trimming took off 6 bases at V and 5 bases at J, with 13 bases between the two ends. The CDR3 runs 13 residues. The chain's CDR3 is CASSWGSLETQYF. CDR3 sequence (DNA): TGTGCCAGCAGCTGGGGGAGCTTGGAGACCCAGTACTTC.

The chain couples TRBV4-3 to TRBJ2-5, with a possible D match to TRBD1 (6 bases). Germline V gene sequence: CDR1 LGHNA, CDR2 YSLEER. The CDR3 loop spans 15 amino acids. Between the trimmed V and J ends, which lost 4 bases and 1 base, there was a span of 13 bases. The chain's CDR3 is CASSLGDTAQETQYF. The CDR3 bases are TGCGCCAGCAGCCTCGGGGACACGGCCCAAGAGACCCAGTACTTC.

V is TRBV10-3 and J is TRBJ1-1, with a possible D match to TRBD1 (5 bases). The CDR3 sequence is 14 residues long. From germline, CDR1 is ENHRY and CDR2 SYGVKD. Trimming removed 4 bases from V and 5 bases from J, with 14 bases in between. The DNA of the CDR3 is TGTGCCATCAGTGCGGACGTCGGGGGGACTGAAGCTTTCTTT. It translates to CAISADVGGTEAFF.

There are a few counts of this clonotype. This chain uses TRBV7-2 with TRBJ2-3, with a possible D match to TRBD1 (7 bases). Trimming pared 8 bases from V and 4 bases from J, leaving 10 bases between. The CDR3 sequence is 12 residues long. CDR1 and CDR2 (germline): SGHTA, FQGNSA. The DNA of the CDR3 is TGTGCCAGCCAGGGGGGATCAGATACGCAGTATTTT. Translating it yields CASQGGSDTQYF.

The chain has TRBV5-1 and TRBJ2-1, with 7 bases lining up with TRBD1. The CDR3 is made up of 16 amino acids. Unmatched junction bases numbered 11, after V lost 0 bases and J lost 8 bases. The germline CDR1 and CDR2 sequences are SGHRS and YFSETQ. The CDR3: CASSLELAGGDDEQFF. The DNA of the CDR3 is TGCGCCAGCAGCTTGGAGCTGGCAGGGGGTGATGATGAGCAGTTCTTC.

This clonotype turned up a few times. The CDR3 spells CASSLADHQKYNEQFF. The CDR3 nucleotides are TGTGCCAGCAGCTTAGCCGACCACCAAAAATACAATGAGCAGTTCTTC. The V and J genes are TRBV7-2 and TRBJ2-1, with unresolved D. The length of the CDR3 is 16 residues. With 0 bases removed from V and 4 bases from J, the gap between germline ends came to 13 bases. Germline CDR1 SGHTA, CDR2 FQGNSA.

This clonotype was found a few times. The chain has TRBV4-1 and TRBJ1-1, with a tentative D call TRBD1 (5 bases). CDR3 length: 15 amino acids. Germline V gene data show CDR1 as MGHRA and CDR2 as YSYEKL. The V end lost 0 bases, the J end lost 3 bases, and 11 bases lay between the germline ends. In nucleotides, the CDR3 is TGCGCCAGCAGCCAAGACTGGGGGGAGGACACTGAAGCTTTCTTT. Translation: CASSQDWGEDTEAFF.

This sequence joins TRBV24-1 and TRBJ2-5; D is perhaps TRBD2 (5 bases). Per the germline V gene, CDR1 is KGHDR and CDR2 is SFDVKD. Trimming cost V 2 bases and J 2 bases, with 11 bases left between them. The CDR3 loop spans 15 amino acids. In DNA form, the CDR3 reads TGTGCCACCAGTGATTCCGGGATCTTGCAAGAGACCCAGTACTTC. It encodes CATSDSGILQETQYF.

This clonotype was recorded a few times. V gene TRBV12-3 or TRBV12-4 combines with J gene TRBJ2-1; TRBD2 aligns across 7 bases. The CDR3 covers 15 residues. With V trimmed by 3 bases and J by 3 bases, 5 bases remained unmatched. The CDR3 reads CASSFGLADYNEQFF. For the CDR3, the DNA is TGTGCCAGCAGTTTCGGCCTAGCGGACTACAATGAGCAGTTCTTC.

The rearrangement joins TRBV10-3 to TRBJ2-3, with a weak D call TRBD1 (5 bases). CDR3 size: 14 residues. Trimming pared 4 bases from V and 4 bases from J, leaving 12 bases between. Germline-derived CDR1 and CDR2 are ENHRY and SYGVKD. CDR3 in amino acids: CAISGTTTPDTQYF. The CDR3 nucleotides read TGTGCCATCAGTGGGACAACCACCCCAGATACGCAGTATTTT.

In its sample, this clonotype was seen a few times. V usage is TRBV20-1 and J usage is TRBJ2-1, with 11 bases lining up with TRBD1. Germline V gene lookup returns CDR1 DFQATT and CDR2 SNEGSKA (reference sequence). This CDR3 spans 15 amino acids. V dropped 0 bases and J dropped 5; count of bases not matched to a gene: 3. The CDR3 loop reads CSARDEGQGDNEQFF. The CDR3 region has the DNA TGCAGTGCTAGAGATGAGGGACAGGGGGACAATGAGCAGTTCTTC.

Only a few counts were recorded for this clonotype. The chain has TRBV7-9 and TRBJ2-7; D not resolved. The CDR3 is made up of 12 amino acids. V gave up 2 bases and J gave up 6 bases, with 8 bases separating them. The germline CDR1 and CDR2 sequences are SEHNR and FQNEAQ (reference sequence). The CDR3 spells CASSLSRSEQYF. In DNA, the CDR3 is TGTGCCAGCAGCTTAAGCCGGTCCGAGCAGTACTTC.

The chain couples TRBV14 to TRBJ2-5, with TRBD2 matching over 10 bases. CDR3 size: 17 residues. Germline trimming cut 4 bases from V and 1 base from J; bases unmatched to any gene: 9. CDR1 is SGHDN, CDR2 FVKESK, per germline. Here the CDR3 DNA reads TGTGCCAGCAGCCCGAGGGCTCTAGCGGGGGTCCAAGAGACCCAGTACTTC. This encodes CASSPRALAGVQETQYF.

This clonotype was seen only a few times. The V gene is TRBV7-9, the J gene TRBJ2-5; tentative D call: TRBD2 (6 bases). This CDR3 comprises 16 residues. V was cut by 1 base and J by 4 bases, with 16 bases left in between. Germline lookup yields CDR1 SEHNR and CDR2 FQNEAQ (reference sequence). Here the CDR3 DNA reads TGTGCCAGCAGCTTAGGAGACCGGGGGTATGGAGAGACCCAGTACTTC. Translating gives CASSLGDRGYGETQYF.

This clonotype was seen a few times. The chain employs TRBV20-1 and TRBJ2-3; TRBD1 is a possible D gene (6 bases). The CDR3 covers 15 residues. V was trimmed by 7 bases and J by 6 bases, leaving 23 bases between them. The germline V gene encodes CDR1 DFQATT and CDR2 SNEGSKA (reference sequence). The CDR3 sequence is CSGPGHPLLRDTQYF. The CDR3 DNA sequence: TGCAGTGGGCCGGGACACCCCCTTTTGCGGGATACGCAGTATTTT.

This clonotype was counted at least ten times. The gene calls are TRBV20-1 and TRBJ2-7, with a tentative D call TRBD1 (5 bases). The J call may be faulty, since TRBJ2-5 better matches the DNA end. CDR1 and CDR2 (germline): DFQATT, SNEGSKA (reference sequence). The CDR3 sequence is 13 residues long. CDR3 residues: CSARSGIQETQYF. CDR3 DNA sequence: TGCAGTGCTAGATCAGGGATCCAAGAGACCCAGTACTTC.

A few counts support this clonotype. The chain joins TRBV5-1 to TRBJ1-1, with a possible D match to TRBD1 (6 bases). CDR3 length: 15 residues. The ends were cut back, 2 bases at V and 2 bases at J, with 13 bases in the middle. From germline, CDR1 is SGHRS and CDR2 YFSETQ. In DNA, the CDR3 is TGCGCCAGCAGCTTCACACAGGGAATCAACACTGAAGCTTTCTTT. Protein sequence: CASSFTQGINTEAFF.

This chain uses TRBV6-5 with TRBJ1-4; TRBD1 aligns across 8 bases. The length of the CDR3 is 13 residues. The V and J ends lost 6 bases and 8 bases, in that order; junction bases with no gene match: 5. The V gene's germline CDR1 is MNHEY and CDR2 SVGAGI. The CDR3 nucleotides read TGTGCCAGCAGGGGGACAGGTCGGGAAAAACTGTTTTTT. Encoded protein: CASRGTGREKLFF.

The gene calls are TRBV27 and TRBJ2-3; 9 nucleotides line up with TRBD1. Germline loops: CDR1 MNHEY, CDR2 SMNVEV (reference sequence). J lost 11 bases, V lost 4 bases, and 10 bases had no gene match. The CDR3 runs 14 residues. CDR3 nucleotides: TGTGCCAGCAGTTCCCTCCTGGGACAGGGATTGCAGTATTTT. This gives the protein CASSSLLGQGLQYF.

The chain combines TRBV27 with TRBJ1-1; TRBD1 is a possible D gene (6 bases). The CDR3 extends over 16 amino acids. Germline assignment: CDR1 MNHEY and CDR2 SMNVEV (reference sequence). V was shortened by 5 bases and J by 3 bases, with 19 bases between the two germline ends. CDR3 loop: CASSPAGARVYTEAFF. The DNA for the CDR3 is TGTGCCAGCAGTCCGGCGGGGGCGCGGGTCTACACTGAAGCTTTCTTT.

This clonotype was recorded a few times. The junction departs from the called germline gene at one end, perhaps through a read error. V is TRBV29-1 and J is TRBJ1-5, with unresolved D. Germline CDR1 and CDR2: SQVTM and ANQGSEA. This CDR3 is 12 amino acids long. CDR3 nucleotides: TGCAACGTTGGTGGGGACAATCAGCCCCAGCATTTT. It yields the protein CNVGGDNQPQHF.

V usage is TRBV20-1 and J usage is TRBJ1-2; tentatively, D is TRBD1 (5 bases). The V and J ends lost 0 bases and 4 bases respectively, with 12 bases between them. Germline V gene sequence: CDR1 DFQATT, CDR2 SNEGSKA (reference sequence). CDR3 length: 14 residues. The CDR3 bases are TGCAGTGCTAGAGACAGGGAAAGTGCCTATGGCTACACCTTC. Protein sequence: CSARDRESAYGYTF.

In this sample, this clonotype turned up a few times. The chain employs TRBV25-1 and TRBJ2-7; the D gene is possibly TRBD2 (7 bases). The CDR3 has 18 amino acids. Germline CDR1 and CDR2: MGHDK and SYGVNS. Trimming took 2 bases from V and 0 from J, leaving 20 bases between them. The CDR3 DNA sequence: TGTGCCAGCAGTGAAGGAGAGGGGGGGACGGTAAGCTCCTACGAGCAGTACTTC. This gives the protein CASSEGEGGTVSSYEQYF.

This clonotype was seen only a few times. V is TRBV4-1 and J is TRBJ1-2, with D possibly matching TRBD1 (5 bases). In germline, CDR1 is MGHRA, CDR2 YSYEKL. The CDR3 length is 14 residues. Between the trimmed V and J ends, which lost 0 bases and 8 bases, there was a span of 13 bases. The CDR3 protein is CASSQEGVARGYTF. The CDR3 bases are TGCGCCAGCAGCCAAGAAGGGGTTGCGCGAGGCTACACCTTC.

In this sample, this clonotype turned up once. The V and J genes are TRBV15 and TRBJ2-3; maybe TRBD2 (7 bases). The germline gives CDR1 LNHNV, CDR2 YYDKDF (reference sequence). The CDR3 covers 14 residues. Between the trimmed V and J ends, which lost 8 bases and 0 bases, there was a span of 12 bases. The CDR3 sequence: CATARGGSTDTQYF. Written as DNA, the CDR3 is TGTGCCACCGCAAGGGGGGGAAGCACAGATACGCAGTATTTT.

The V and J genes are TRBV12-3 or TRBV12-4 and TRBJ2-5; 7 nucleotides line up with TRBD1. The CDR3 loop spans 11 amino acids. Germline trimming cut 10 bases from V and 4 bases from J; bases unmatched to any gene: 3. The CDR3 nucleotides read TGTGCCACAGGGGGTCGAGAGACCCAGTACTTC. Its translation: CATGGRETQYF.

The chain combines TRBV28 with TRBJ1-4; D uncertain. Germline assignment: CDR1 MDHEN and CDR2 SYDVKM. The CDR3 length is 15 residues. Trimming removed 6 bases from V and 7 bases from J, with 18 bases in between. CDR3 protein: CASSWTGSMGEKLFF. Here the CDR3 DNA reads TGTGCCAGCAGCTGGACCGGGTCAATGGGTGAAAAACTGTTTTTT.